The TCR beta chain under discussion was sequenced for a study of T cells in Graves' hyperthyroidism and ophthalmopathy. The germline V and J ends were trimmed by 2 bases and 12 bases, with 17 bases remaining between them. The V gene's germline CDR1 is SNHLY and CDR2 FYNNEI. There are 13 residues in the CDR3. It was RNA transcripts that yielded the amplified TCR beta CDR3 regions. HTBI primers were the set used in a first-round RT-PCR of the TCR CDR3. TCRdb reprocessed the multiplex PCR reads with MiXCR, giving one entry per CDR3 protein. The sample lists about 610,000 distinct CDR3 sequences, roughly 14% occurring once.

This sequence joins TRBV2 and TRBJ2-7; D might be TRBD1 (6 bases). The sample consisted of blood. The receptor was isolated from a woman in her 40s with Graves' ophthalmopathy. The DNA for the CDR3 is TGTGCCAGCAGTGAAAATTGGACAGCGTCTCCGTACTTC. Translated, it gives CASSENWTASPYF.